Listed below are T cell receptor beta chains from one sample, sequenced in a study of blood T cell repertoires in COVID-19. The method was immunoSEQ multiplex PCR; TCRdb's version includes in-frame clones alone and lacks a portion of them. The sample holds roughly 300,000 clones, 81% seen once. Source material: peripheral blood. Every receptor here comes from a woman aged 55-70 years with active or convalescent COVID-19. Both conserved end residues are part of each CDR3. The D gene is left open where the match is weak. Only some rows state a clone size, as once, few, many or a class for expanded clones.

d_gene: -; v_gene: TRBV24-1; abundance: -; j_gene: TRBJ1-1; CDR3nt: TGTGCCACCAGTAACCGACAGAACACTGAAGCTTTCTTT; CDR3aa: CATSNRQNTEAFF
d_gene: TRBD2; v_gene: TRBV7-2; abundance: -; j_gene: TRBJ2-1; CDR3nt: TGTGCCAGCAGCTTGGATAGCGGGGGAACCTACAATGAGCAGTTCTTC; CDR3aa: CASSLDSGGTYNEQFF
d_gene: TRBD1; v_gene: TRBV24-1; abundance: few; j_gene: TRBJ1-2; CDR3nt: TGTGCCACCAGTGAGGGACAGGGGACCGGCTACACCTTC; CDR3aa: CATSEGQGTGYTF
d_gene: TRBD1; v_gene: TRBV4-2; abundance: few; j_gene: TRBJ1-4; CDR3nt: TGTGCCAGCAGCCAAACGGACAGGGGGGCAGAACTGTTTTTT; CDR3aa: CASSQTDRGAELFF
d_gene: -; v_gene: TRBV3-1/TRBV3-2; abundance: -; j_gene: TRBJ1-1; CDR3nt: TGTGCCAGCAGCCTCCAGAGGACTGAAGCTTTCTTT; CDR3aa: CASSLQRTEAFF
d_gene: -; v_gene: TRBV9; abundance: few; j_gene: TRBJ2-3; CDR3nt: TGTGCCAGCAGCGAGGAGGGGCGTAGTTCATCAGATACGCAGTATTTT; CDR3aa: CASSEEGRSSSDTQYF
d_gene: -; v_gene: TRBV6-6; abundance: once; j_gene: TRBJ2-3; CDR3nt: TGTGCCAGCAGTTACTCCCAGTTGACAGATACGCAGTATTTT; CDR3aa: CASSYSQLTDTQYF
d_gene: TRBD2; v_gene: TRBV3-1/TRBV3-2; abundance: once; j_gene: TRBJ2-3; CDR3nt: TGTGCCAGCAGCCAAGGGACTAGCGGGGCCACAGATACGCAGTATTTT; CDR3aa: CASSQGTSGATDTQYF
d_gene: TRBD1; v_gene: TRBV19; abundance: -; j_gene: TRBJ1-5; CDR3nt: TGTGCCAGTAGTATACGGACAGGGTCCTCCCCAAGCCGCAATCAGCCCCAGCATTTT; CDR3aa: CASSIRTGSSPSRNQPQHF
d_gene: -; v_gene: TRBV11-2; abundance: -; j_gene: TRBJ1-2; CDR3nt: TGTGCCAGCAGAAGAGAGGGGAGGGCCTATGGCTACACCTTC; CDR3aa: CASRREGRAYGYTF
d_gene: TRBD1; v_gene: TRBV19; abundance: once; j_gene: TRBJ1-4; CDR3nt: TGTGCCAGTAGTACTGGGACAGGGATTAATGAAAAACTGTTTTTT; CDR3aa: CASSTGTGINEKLFF
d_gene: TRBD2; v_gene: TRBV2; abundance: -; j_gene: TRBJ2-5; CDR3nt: TGTGCCAGCACGGGGGGGCCGGGGGAGACCCAGTACTTC; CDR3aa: CASTGGPGETQYF
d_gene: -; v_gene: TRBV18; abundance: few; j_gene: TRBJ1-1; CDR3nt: TGTGCCAGCTCAGCCTCAGGGTATGGTGAAGCTTTCTTT; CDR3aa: CASSASGYGEAFF
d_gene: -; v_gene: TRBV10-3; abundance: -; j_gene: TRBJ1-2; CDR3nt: TGTGCCATCAGTGTGGGCAGGGCCTTGAACTATGGCTACACCTTC; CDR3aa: CAISVGRALNYGYTF
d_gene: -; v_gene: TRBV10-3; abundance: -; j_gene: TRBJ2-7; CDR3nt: TGTGCCATCAGTGGTCAGGGCAACGAGCAGTACTTC; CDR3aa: CAISGQGNEQYF
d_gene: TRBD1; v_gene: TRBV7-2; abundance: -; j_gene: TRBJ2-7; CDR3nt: TGTGCCAGCAGCTTAGGGGCAGGGGGCTCCTACGAGCAGTACTTC; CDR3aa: CASSLGAGGSYEQYF
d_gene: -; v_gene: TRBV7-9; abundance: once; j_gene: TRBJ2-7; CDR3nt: TGTGCCAGCAGCTTAGTGGCAGGGGGGCGTGACGAGCAGTACTTC; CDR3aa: CASSLVAGGRDEQYF
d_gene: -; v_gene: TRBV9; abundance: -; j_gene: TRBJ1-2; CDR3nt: TGTGCCAGCAGCGTAGACGAGGGAGGAGGTAACGGCTACACCTTC; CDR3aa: CASSVDEGGGNGYTF
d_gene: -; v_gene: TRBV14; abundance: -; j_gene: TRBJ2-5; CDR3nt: TGTGCCAGCAGCCAAGAAAGAGGGATCGGCGAGACCCAGTACTTC; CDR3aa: CASSQERGIGETQYF
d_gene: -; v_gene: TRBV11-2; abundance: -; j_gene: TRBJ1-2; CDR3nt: TGTGCCAGCAGTTCCGTAAGAAGACAGAGGTATGGCTACACCTTC; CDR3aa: CASSSVRRQRYGYTF
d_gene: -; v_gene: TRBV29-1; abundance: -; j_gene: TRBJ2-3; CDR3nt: TGCAGCGTTGCGCGGGGAACCACAGATACGCAGTATTTT; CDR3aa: CSVARGTTDTQYF
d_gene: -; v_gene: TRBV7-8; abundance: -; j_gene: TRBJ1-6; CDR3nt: TGTGCCAGCAGCTTAACAGGGCCGAGCTCCTATAATTCACCCCTCCACTTT; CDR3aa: CASSLTGPSSYNSPLHF
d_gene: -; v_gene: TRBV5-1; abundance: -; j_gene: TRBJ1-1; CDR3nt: TGCGCCAGCAGCTACACAGGCACTGAAGCTTTCTTT; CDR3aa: CASSYTGTEAFF
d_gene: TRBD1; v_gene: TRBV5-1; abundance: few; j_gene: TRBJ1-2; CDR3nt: TGCGCCAGCAGCTTGGGAGGGACAGGAGCTAACTATGGCTACACCTTC; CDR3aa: CASSLGGTGANYGYTF
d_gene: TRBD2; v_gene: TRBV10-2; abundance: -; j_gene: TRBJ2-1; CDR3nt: TGCGCCAGCAGTGGGGGACTAGCGGGGGGGAGGCGCGAGCAGTTCTTC; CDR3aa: CASSGGLAGGRREQFF
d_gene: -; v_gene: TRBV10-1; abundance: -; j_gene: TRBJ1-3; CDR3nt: TGCGCCAGCAGGCTCAGGGTAGTAACGGGAAACACCATATATTTT; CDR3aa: CASRLRVVTGNTIYF
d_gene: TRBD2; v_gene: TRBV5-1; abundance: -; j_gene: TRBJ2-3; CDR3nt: TGCGCCAGCAGCTTTAGCGGGGGGAGCACAGATACGCAGTATTTT; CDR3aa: CASSFSGGSTDTQYF
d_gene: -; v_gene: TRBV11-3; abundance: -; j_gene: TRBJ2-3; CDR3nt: TGTGCCAGCAGCGTACAGGGTTGGGATACGCAGTATTTT; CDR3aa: CASSVQGWDTQYF
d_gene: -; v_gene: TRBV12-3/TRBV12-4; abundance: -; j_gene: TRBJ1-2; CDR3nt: TGTGCCAGCAGCCGCACAGGGTTGGTTGGCTACACCTTC; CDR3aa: CASSRTGLVGYTF
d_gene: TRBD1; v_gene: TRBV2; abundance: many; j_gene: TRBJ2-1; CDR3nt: TGTGCCAGGGAGACAGGGTTTCACAATGAGCAGTTCTTC; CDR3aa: CARETGFHNEQFF
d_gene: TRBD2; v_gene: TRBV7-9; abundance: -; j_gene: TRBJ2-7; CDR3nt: TGTGCCAGCAGCCCACTAGCGGGTGCCTACGAGCAGTACTTC; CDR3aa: CASSPLAGAYEQYF
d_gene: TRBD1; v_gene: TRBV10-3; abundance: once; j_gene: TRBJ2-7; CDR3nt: TGTGCCATCAGTGACGCAGGGGGATTCGAGCAGTACTTC; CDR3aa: CAISDAGGFEQYF
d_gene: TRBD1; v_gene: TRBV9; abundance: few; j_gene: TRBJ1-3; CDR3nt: TGTGCCAGCAGCTCAGGGGGCTACTCTGGAAACACCATATATTTT; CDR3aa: CASSSGGYSGNTIYF
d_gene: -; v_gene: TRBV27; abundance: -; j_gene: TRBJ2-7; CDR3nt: TGTGCCAGCAGTCCAGGGGGGTCCTCTTCGCGCTCCTACGAGCAGTACTTC; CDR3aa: CASSPGGSSSRSYEQYF
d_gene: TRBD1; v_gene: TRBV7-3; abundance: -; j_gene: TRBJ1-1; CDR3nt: TGTGCCAGCAGTTTGGGACAGGGGGCATACACTGAAGCTTTCTTT; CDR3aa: CASSLGQGAYTEAFF
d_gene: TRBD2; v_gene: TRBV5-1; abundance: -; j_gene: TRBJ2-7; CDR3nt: TGCGCCAGCAGCTCCGACCGGACTAGCGGGGGAAATTACGAGCAGTACTTC; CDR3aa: CASSSDRTSGGNYEQYF
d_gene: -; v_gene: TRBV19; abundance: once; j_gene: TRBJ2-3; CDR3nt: TGTGCCACTCAGGCACTACGGGGAGATACGCAGTATTTT; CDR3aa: CATQALRGDTQYF
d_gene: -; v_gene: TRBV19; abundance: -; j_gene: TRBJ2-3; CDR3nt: TGTGCCAGTAGTATATTCGCGACAGGCAGCACAGATACGCAGTATTTT; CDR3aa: CASSIFATGSTDTQYF
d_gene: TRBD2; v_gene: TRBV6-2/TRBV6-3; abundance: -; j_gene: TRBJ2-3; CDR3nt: TGTGCCAGCAGTCCCCGACAGCTAACTAGCGGGGGCACAGATACGCAGTATTTT; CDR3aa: CASSPRQLTSGGTDTQYF
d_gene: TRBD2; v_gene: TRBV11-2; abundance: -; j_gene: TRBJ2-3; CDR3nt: TGTGCCAGCAGCTTAGTACCGAGCGGGGGGGCAACAGATACGCAGTATTTT; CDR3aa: CASSLVPSGGATDTQYF
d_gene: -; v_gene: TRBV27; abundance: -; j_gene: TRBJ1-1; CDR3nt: TGTGCCAGCAGTTTAAGGGGGAACACTGAAGCTTTCTTT; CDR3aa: CASSLRGNTEAFF
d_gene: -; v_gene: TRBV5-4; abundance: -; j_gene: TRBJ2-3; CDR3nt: TGTGCCAGCAGCTTGGGTGGGAGTTTCGCAGATACGCAGTATTTT; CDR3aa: CASSLGGSFADTQYF
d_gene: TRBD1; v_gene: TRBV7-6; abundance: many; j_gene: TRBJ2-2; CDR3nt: TGTGCCAGCAGCTTAAAGGGACAGGGCTCCACCGGGGAGCTGTTTTTT; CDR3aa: CASSLKGQGSTGELFF
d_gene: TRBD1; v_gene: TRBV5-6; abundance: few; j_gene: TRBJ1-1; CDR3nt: TGTGCCAGCAGCTTGGCGGGACAGGGACTAAACACTGAAGCTTTCTTT; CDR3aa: CASSLAGQGLNTEAFF
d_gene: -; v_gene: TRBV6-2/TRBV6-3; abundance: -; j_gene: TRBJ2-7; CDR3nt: TGTGCCAGCAGTTACTTGGGCAGGGGGGCGAGGGAGCAGTACTTC; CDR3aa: CASSYLGRGAREQYF
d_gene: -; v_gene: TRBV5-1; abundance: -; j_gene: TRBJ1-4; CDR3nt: TGCGCCAGCAGCTTGGAACAGGAAAAACTGTTTTTT; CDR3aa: CASSLEQEKLFF
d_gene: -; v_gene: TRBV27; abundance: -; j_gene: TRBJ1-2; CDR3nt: TGTGCCAGCAGTCTATCCAACTCCCGGAGGGGCGGCTATGGCTACACCTTC; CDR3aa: CASSLSNSRRGGYGYTF
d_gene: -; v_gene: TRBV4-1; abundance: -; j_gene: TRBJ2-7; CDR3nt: TGCGCCAGCAGCCAAGAGATTCTGTCCTCGGACGAGCAGTACTTC; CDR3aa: CASSQEILSSDEQYF
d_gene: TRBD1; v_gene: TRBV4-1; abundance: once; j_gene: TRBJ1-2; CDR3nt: TGCGCCAGCAGCCAACCGGGACAGGGGGCTCGAGGCTACACCTTC; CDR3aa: CASSQPGQGARGYTF
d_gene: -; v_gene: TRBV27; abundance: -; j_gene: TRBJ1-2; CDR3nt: TGTGCCAGCGGGACACCGACCTCATATGGCTACACCTTC; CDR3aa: CASGTPTSYGYTF
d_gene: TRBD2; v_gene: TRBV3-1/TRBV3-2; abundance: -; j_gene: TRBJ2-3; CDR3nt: TGTGCCAGCAGCCAAGCATCGTTGCGCGGGGGGGGCACAGATACGCAGTATTTT; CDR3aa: CASSQASLRGGGTDTQYF
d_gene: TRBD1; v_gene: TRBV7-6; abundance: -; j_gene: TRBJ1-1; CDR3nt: TGTGCCAGCAGCTTAGATCAGGACAGGCTAGATGGCACTGAAGCTTTCTTT; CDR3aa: CASSLDQDRLDGTEAFF
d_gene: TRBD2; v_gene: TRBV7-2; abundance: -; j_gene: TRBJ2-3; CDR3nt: TGTGCCAGCAGCTTAGGGGGACTAGCGGGGGCTAGCACAGATACGCAGTATTTT; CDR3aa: CASSLGGLAGASTDTQYF
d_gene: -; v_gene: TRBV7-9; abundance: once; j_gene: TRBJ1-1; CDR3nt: TGTGCCAGCAGGAGTATGTTGAACACTGAAGCTTTCTTT; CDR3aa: CASRSMLNTEAFF